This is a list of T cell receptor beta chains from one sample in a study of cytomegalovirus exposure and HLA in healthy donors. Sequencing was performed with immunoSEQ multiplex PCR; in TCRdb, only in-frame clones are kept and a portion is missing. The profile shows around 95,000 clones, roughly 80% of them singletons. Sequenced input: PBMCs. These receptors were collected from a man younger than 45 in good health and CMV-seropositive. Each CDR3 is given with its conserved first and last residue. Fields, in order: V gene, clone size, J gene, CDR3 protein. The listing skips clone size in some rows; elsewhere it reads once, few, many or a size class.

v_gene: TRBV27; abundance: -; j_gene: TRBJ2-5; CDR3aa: CASSRLAGQETQYF
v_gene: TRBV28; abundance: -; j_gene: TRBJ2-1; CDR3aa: CASSRPGQGYNEQFF
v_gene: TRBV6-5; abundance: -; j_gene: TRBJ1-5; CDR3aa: CASSYTGTSSNQPQHF
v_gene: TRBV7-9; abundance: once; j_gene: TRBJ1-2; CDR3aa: CASSDLRDSRYGYTF
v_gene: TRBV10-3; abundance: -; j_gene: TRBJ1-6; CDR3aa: CAISDSGTDNSPLHF
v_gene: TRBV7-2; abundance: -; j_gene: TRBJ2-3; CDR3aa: CASSPTSGRATDTQYF
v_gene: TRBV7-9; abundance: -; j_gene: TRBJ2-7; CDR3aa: CASSWAGSYEQYF
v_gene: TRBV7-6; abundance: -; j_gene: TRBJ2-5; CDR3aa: CASSTRTSGSQETQYF
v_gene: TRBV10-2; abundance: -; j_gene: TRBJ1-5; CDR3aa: CASSEPGTGEGQPQHF
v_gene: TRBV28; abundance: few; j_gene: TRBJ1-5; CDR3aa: CASSFGQGASPQHF
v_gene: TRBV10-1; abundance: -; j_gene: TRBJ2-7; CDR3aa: CASSEPGKSPYEQYF
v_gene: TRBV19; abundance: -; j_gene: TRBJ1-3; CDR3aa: CASSSPRDTSGNTIYF
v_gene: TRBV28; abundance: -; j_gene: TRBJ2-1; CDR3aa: CASSFLRGGEQFF
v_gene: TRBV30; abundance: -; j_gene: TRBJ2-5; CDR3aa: CAWGRRGIKETQYF
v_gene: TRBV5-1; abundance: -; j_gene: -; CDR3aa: CASSLGTSGYEQYF
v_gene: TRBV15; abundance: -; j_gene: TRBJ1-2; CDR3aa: CATSRETGGTWGYTF
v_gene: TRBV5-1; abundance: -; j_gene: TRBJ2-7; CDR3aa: CASRRPGADSLEQYF
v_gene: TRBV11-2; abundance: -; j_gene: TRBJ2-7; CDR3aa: CASSLAGTSGSVPYEQYF
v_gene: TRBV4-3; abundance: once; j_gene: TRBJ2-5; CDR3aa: CASSQDMTGGEETQYF
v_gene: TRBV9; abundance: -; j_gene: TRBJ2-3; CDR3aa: CASNSGQGALEDTQYF
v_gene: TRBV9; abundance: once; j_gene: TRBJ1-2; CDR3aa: CASSVSPRGFGSNDPYGYTF
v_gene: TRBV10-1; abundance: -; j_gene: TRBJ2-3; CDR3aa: CASSGGLAGLYGTDTQYF
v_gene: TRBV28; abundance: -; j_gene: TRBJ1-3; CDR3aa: CASSRGGSGNTIYF
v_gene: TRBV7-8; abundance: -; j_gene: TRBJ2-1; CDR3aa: CASRPLAGENNEQFF
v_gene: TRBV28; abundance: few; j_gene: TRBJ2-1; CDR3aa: CASSSRTSAREQFF
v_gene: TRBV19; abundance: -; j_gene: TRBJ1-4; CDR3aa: CASSATPNEKLFF
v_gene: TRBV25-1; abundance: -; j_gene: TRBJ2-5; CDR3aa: CASSEAGAGTQYF
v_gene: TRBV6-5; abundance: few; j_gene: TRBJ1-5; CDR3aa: CASSYYSGNQPQHF
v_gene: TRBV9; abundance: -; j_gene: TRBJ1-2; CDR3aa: CASSAGGKTHGYTF
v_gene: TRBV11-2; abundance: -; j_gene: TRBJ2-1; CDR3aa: CASSPIHQRGEQFF
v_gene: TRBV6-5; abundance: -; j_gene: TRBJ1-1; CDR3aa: CASSSRPQGHTEAFF
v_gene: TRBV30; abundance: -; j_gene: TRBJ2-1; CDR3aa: CAWSADRGWVDEQFF
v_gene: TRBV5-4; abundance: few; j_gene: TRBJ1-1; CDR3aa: CASSLTGGENTEAFF
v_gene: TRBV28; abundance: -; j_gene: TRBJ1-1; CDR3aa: CASSPSTGAMTEAFF
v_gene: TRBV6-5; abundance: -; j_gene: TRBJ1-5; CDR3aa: CASSPTVSNQPQHF
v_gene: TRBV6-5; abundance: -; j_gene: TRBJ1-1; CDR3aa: CACQQGNTEAFF
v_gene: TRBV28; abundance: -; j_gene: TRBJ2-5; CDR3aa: CASSLRTSGNSLGETQYF
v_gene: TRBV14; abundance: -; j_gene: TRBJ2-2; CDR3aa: CASSPYPGTGGTGELFF
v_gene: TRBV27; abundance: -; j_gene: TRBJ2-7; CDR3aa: CASSLGTSGRGYEQYF
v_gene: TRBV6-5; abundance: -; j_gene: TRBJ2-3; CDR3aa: CASSRRLAPDTQYF
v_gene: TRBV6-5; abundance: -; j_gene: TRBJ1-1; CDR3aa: CASSYSRRNTEAFF
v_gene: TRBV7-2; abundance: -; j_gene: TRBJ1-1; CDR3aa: CASNTGGKNTEAFF
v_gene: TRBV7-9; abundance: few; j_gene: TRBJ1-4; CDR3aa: CSSSFPRSGGPNEKLFF
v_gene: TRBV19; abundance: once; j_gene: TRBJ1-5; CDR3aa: CASRRQGRDQPQHF